The 32 T cell receptor beta chains below all came from one sample that was sequenced in a study of Graves' ophthalmopathy and Graves' hyperthyroidism (dated by TCRdb to 2017 to 2018). TCRdb records Illumina HiSeq 2000 as the sequencer. For repertoire sequencing, the TCR beta CDR3 regions were amplified from RNA transcripts. The first round of RT-PCR was done with HTBI primers and the Qiagen OneStep RT-PCR kit, and was followed by a second round of multiplex PCR, then size selection and purification. TCRdb reworked the public reads: Q25 trimming with fastp, MiXCR clone assembly, productive beta chains retained. All rows with the same CDR3 protein become a single entry with the most common DNA and genes. In this sample the table shows 300,000 to 400,000 distinct CDR3 sequences, roughly 16% of which occur a single time. Jointly, the top ten make up approximately 13% of the sample. Material: peripheral blood. The receptors derive from an adult man with Graves' ophthalmopathy.

This clonotype came up many times. The gene calls are TRBV10-1 and TRBJ2-7, with 7 bases matching TRBD2. Germline CDR1 WNHNN, CDR2 SYGVQD (reference sequence). The length of the CDR3 is 14 residues. With V trimmed by 3 bases and J by 0 bases, 2 bases remained unmatched. CDR3 DNA: TGCGCCAGCAGTGACGGCGGGAGCTCCTACGAGCAGTACTTC. It encodes CASSDGGSSYEQYF.

The genes are TRBV19 and TRBJ1-5; 7 nucleotides align to TRBD1. CDR1 is LNHDA and CDR2 is SQIVND in the germline V gene (reference sequence). J lost 6 bases, V lost 3 bases, and 8 bases had no gene match. CDR3 length: 15 residues. Written as DNA, the CDR3 is TGTGCCAGTAGTATTTACAAAGGGGGCGGTCAGCCCCAGCATTTT. It translates to CASSIYKGGGQPQHF.

This clonotype was found many times. The chain combines TRBV4-1 with TRBJ2-5; D unresolved. Germline V gene lookup returns CDR1 MGHRA and CDR2 YSYEKL. CDR3 length: 14 residues. Trimming removed 0 bases at V and 5 bases at J, with 10 bases between. CDR3 DNA: TGCGCCAGCAGCCAAGAGCCCAATTTGGAGACCCAGTACTTC. Amino acid sequence: CASSQEPNLETQYF.

The rearrangement uses TRBV6-1 and TRBJ1-5; D possibly corresponds to TRBD1 (6 bases). Trimming left V 7 bases short and J 0 bases short, with 10 bases between. The CDR3 consists of 14 residues. Looked up from germline, CDR1 is MNHNS and CDR2 is SASEGT. The CDR3 DNA is TGTGCCAGCAAGGGGGACCATAGCAATCAGCCCCAGCATTTT. It codes for CASKGDHSNQPQHF.

This clonotype was picked up many times. The CDR3 here is CASSLSYVSYEQYF. The CDR3 DNA reads as TGTGCCAGCAGTTTATCGTACGTCTCCTACGAGCAGTACTTC. The gene calls are TRBV27 and TRBJ2-7; D is unresolved. Between the trimmed V and J ends, which lost 0 bases and 0 bases, there was a span of 6 bases. This CDR3 comprises 14 residues. Germline lookup yields CDR1 MNHEY and CDR2 SMNVEV (reference sequence).

The V gene is TRBV11-2, the J gene TRBJ2-7; TRBD2 matches at 11 bases. CDR3 length: 16 residues. Germline CDR1 and CDR2: SGHAT and FQNNGV. Trimming took 2 bases from V and 4 from J; bases not matched to a gene: 7. CDR3 DNA sequence: TGTGCCAGCAGCTTAAGGGGTAGCGGGAGGGCGTACGAGCAGTACTTC. It specifies CASSLRGSGRAYEQYF.

This clonotype was recorded many times. The V gene is TRBV2, the J gene TRBJ2-2; 12 bases fit TRBD2. Trimming cost V 5 bases and J 6 bases; bases outside gene matches: 7. The CDR3 has 16 amino acids. From germline, CDR1 is SNHLY and CDR2 FYNNEI. CDR3 in amino acids: CASSLRTSGTSGELFF. The CDR3 nucleotides are TGTGCCAGCAGTCTCCGGACTAGCGGGACATCCGGGGAGCTGTTTTTT.

This clonotype was counted many times. This chain uses TRBV18 with TRBJ1-2; D ambiguous. Germline V gene sequence: CDR1 KGHSH, CDR2 LQKENI. The CDR3 loop spans 15 amino acids. Trimming removed 2 bases at V and 0 bases at J, with 10 bases between. Here the CDR3 DNA reads TGTGCCAGCTCACCAGGTCTCAGTTCTAACTATGGCTACACCTTC. It encodes CASSPGLSSNYGYTF.

This clonotype was detected ten times or more. The chain links TRBV20-1 to TRBJ1-6; 8 bases align to TRBD1. Germline assignment: CDR1 DFQATT and CDR2 SNEGSKA (reference sequence). There are 14 residues in the CDR3. V lost 6 bases and J lost 9; bases outside the gene matches: 10. CDR3 loop: CSAAPGQGISPLHF. For the CDR3, the DNA is TGCAGTGCCGCCCCCGGACAGGGCATTTCACCCCTCCACTTT.

This clonotype has a count of ten or more. This chain connects TRBV6-2 or TRBV6-3 to TRBJ1-1; 9 bases map to TRBD1. This CDR3 region has 15 residues. CDR1 is MNHEY and CDR2 is SVGEGT in the germline V gene. The V gene end was trimmed by 2 bases and the J gene end by 5 bases; junction bases not matched to a gene: 6. CDR3 region: CASSYGDRVGTEAFF. As DNA, the CDR3 is TGTGCCAGCAGTTACGGGGACAGGGTTGGGACTGAAGCTTTCTTT.

This clonotype has at least ten counts. The V gene is TRBV11-2, the J gene TRBJ1-1, with 7 bases that match TRBD1. This CDR3 region has 16 residues. V trimming: 5 bases; J trimming: 7 bases; junction bases outside the gene matches: 16. Germline values: CDR1 SGHAT, CDR2 FQNNGV. The CDR3 DNA reads TGTGCCAGCAGCCCCCGGACAGGCCGAGGGATGGGTGAAGCTTTCTTT. Translated, it gives CASSPRTGRGMGEAFF.

This clonotype has at least ten counts. V and J are TRBV7-2 and TRBJ1-1; D ambiguous. Germline lookup yields CDR1 SGHTA and CDR2 FQGNSA. V was pared by 4 bases and J by 0 bases, with 6 bases between. The CDR3 runs to 13 residues. CDR3: CASSSSMNTEAFF. The CDR3 region has the DNA TGTGCCAGCAGCTCCAGTATGAACACTGAAGCTTTCTTT.

This clonotype was seen ten or more times. The chain couples TRBV28 to TRBJ2-5; TRBD2 matches at 7 bases. In germline, CDR1 is MDHEN, CDR2 SYDVKM. The CDR3 extends over 16 amino acids. Trimming removed 6 bases from V and 3 bases from J; junction bases left unmatched: 13. The chain's CDR3 is CASSPSRPLAEETQYF. The CDR3 nucleotides read TGTGCCAGCAGCCCCTCTCGGCCGCTAGCGGAAGAGACCCAGTACTTC.

This clonotype was seen many times. The V gene is TRBV12-3 or TRBV12-4, the J gene TRBJ2-7; 7 bases match TRBD1. This CDR3 has 17 residues. V gave up 6 bases and J gave up 1 base; unmatched junction bases: 15. The CDR3 protein is CASSSGPWEQGSYEQYF. Here the CDR3 DNA reads TGTGCCAGCAGCTCGGGGCCGTGGGAACAGGGGTCCTACGAGCAGTACTTC.

This clonotype was seen a handful of times. This chain uses TRBV30 with TRBJ2-2; D not certain. The CDR3 runs to 15 residues. CDR1 and CDR2 (germline): GTSNPN, SVGIG (reference sequence). V was shortened by 0 bases and J by 4 bases, with 12 bases between the two germline ends. CDR3 protein: CAWSVPQLSTGELFF. In DNA form, the CDR3 reads TGTGCCTGGAGTGTACCGCAGCTGAGCACCGGGGAGCTGTTTTTT. The full variable domain, in which reference TRBV30 and TRBJ2-2 provide the parts outside the CDR3, is SQTIHQWPATLVQPVGSPLSLECTVEGTSNPNLYWYRQAAGRGLQLLFYSVGIGQISSEVPQNLSASRPQDRQFILSSKKLLLSDSGFYLCAWSVPQLSTGELFFGEGSRLTVL.

This clonotype was seen a handful of times. The rearrangement uses TRBV7-6 and TRBJ2-5, with D possibly matching TRBD2 (5 bases). V was pared by 4 bases and J by 5 bases, with 20 bases between. The CDR3 runs to 16 residues. Germline V CDR1 and CDR2: SGHVS, FNYEAQ. CDR3 region: CASSSRLDWRLETQYF. The CDR3 DNA reads as TGTGCCAGCAGCTCGCGCCTAGACTGGAGGCTGGAGACCCAGTACTTC.

This clonotype has ten or more counts. V gene TRBV7-9 combines with J gene TRBJ1-2, with a tentative D call TRBD1 (6 bases). Between the trimmed V and J ends, which lost 10 bases and 4 bases, there was a span of 19 bases. Germline assignment: CDR1 SEHNR and CDR2 FQNEAQ (reference sequence). The CDR3 is made up of 14 amino acids. The CDR3 is CAISEGGLVYGYTF. The CDR3 DNA sequence: TGTGCCATCTCTGAGGGGGGTCTGGTCTATGGCTACACCTTC.

This clonotype was seen many times. A read error is possible here, since a much larger clone lies one base away. This rearrangement joins TRBV6-2 or TRBV6-3 to TRBJ2-7; possible D gene TRBD1, 6 bases. The CDR3 loop spans 11 amino acids. CDR1 is MNHEY and CDR2 is SVGEGT in the germline V gene. V lost 7 bases and J lost 6, with 10 bases in between. The CDR3 DNA sequence: TGTGCCAGCACCTACAGGGCCGAGCAGTACTTC. Protein: CASTYRAEQYF.

The chain combines TRBV7-8 with TRBJ1-5; D gene ambiguous. In germline, CDR1 is SGHVS, CDR2 FQNEAQ. V lost 0 bases and J 3 bases, leaving 9 bases between the germline ends. The CDR3 has 15 amino acids. The CDR3 nucleotides read TGTGCCAGCAGCTTAGCGGCGGATAACAATCAGCCCCAGCATTTT. It yields the protein CASSLAADNNQPQHF.

V and J are TRBV12-3 or TRBV12-4 and TRBJ1-1, with D maybe TRBD1 (5 bases). The length of the CDR3 is 14 residues. Trimming cost V 3 bases and J 1 base, with 9 bases left between them. The CDR3 DNA follows: TGTGCCAGCAGTTTTAAACAGGCGAACACTGAAGCTTTCTTT. Translated, it gives CASSFKQANTEAFF.

In its sample, this clonotype was seen many times. The chain is built from TRBV5-6 and TRBJ2-1; 7 nucleotides match TRBD2. J lost 10 bases, V lost 6 bases, and 10 bases had no gene match. This CDR3 has 13 residues. Germline loops: CDR1 SGHDT, CDR2 YYEEEE. The CDR3 DNA is TGTGCCAGCACCCCCGACCTTAGCGGGGAGCAGTTCTTC. It is translated as CASTPDLSGEQFF.

The rearrangement joins TRBV12-3 or TRBV12-4 to TRBJ2-5; D remains unclear. V was pared by 1 base and J by 0 bases, with 6 bases between. The CDR3 spans 14 residues. CDR3 DNA sequence: TGTGCCAGCAGTTTAGACCGGCACCAAGAGACCCAGTACTTC. Protein sequence: CASSLDRHQETQYF.

This clonotype was observed many times. The chain is built from TRBV6-5 and TRBJ2-2; D is perhaps TRBD1 (5 bases). CDR1 and CDR2 (germline): MNHEY, SVGAGI. The CDR3 spans 16 residues. V was shortened by 1 base and J by 6 bases, with 15 bases between the two germline ends. The CDR3 protein is CASSYYHATGSGELFF. The CDR3, as DNA: TGTGCCAGCAGTTACTACCACGCTACAGGTTCCGGGGAGCTGTTTTTT.

This clonotype has ten or more counts. The V gene is TRBV29-1, the J gene TRBJ2-5, with D possibly matching TRBD2 (7 bases). Per the germline V gene, CDR1 is SQVTM and CDR2 is ANQGSEA. Trimming shortened V by 7 bases and J by 5 bases, and 14 bases separated the two germline ends. The CDR3 spans 12 residues. The CDR3 nucleotides read TGCAGCGCGAACGAGGGGGGGGAGACCCAGTACTTC. Its translation: CSANEGGETQYF.

This clonotype occurred many times. Written as DNA, the CDR3 is TGCAGTGCTGCCAGGGGAAGGGCCAACGTCCTGACTTTC. Protein sequence: CSAARGRANVLTF. The chain uses TRBV20-1 and TRBJ2-6, with D perhaps matching TRBD1 (6 bases). The germline V gene has CDR1 DFQATT and CDR2 SNEGSKA (reference sequence). Trimming removed 5 bases from V and 5 bases from J, with 10 bases in between. The CDR3 sequence is 13 residues long.

This clonotype was detected many times. The J gene is TRBJ2-2, the V gene TRBV7-3; 10 nucleotides line up with TRBD2. The CDR3 covers 18 residues. Germline V CDR1 and CDR2: SGHTA, FQGTGA. V lost 1 base to trimming and J lost 6 bases; unmatched junction nucleotides: 11. CDR3 residues: CASSLRLAGEVGAGELFF. DNA of the CDR3: TGTGCCAGCAGCTTAAGGCTAGCGGGAGAAGTAGGCGCCGGGGAGCTGTTTTTT.

A few counts support this clonotype. The chain carries TRBV15 and TRBJ2-5; TRBD2 might be the D (5 bases). Looked up from germline, CDR1 is LNHNV and CDR2 is YYDKDF (reference sequence). Trimming removed 7 bases from V and 5 bases from J, with 17 bases in between. CDR3 length: 14 residues. DNA for the CDR3: TGTGCCACCAACGCTTTGTTGGGAGATGAGACCCAGTACTTC. It yields the protein CATNALLGDETQYF. The full variable domain, completed using reference TRBV15 and TRBJ2-5, is DAMVIQNPRYQVTQFGKPVTLSCSQTLNHNVMYWYQQKSSQAPKLLFHYYDKDFNNEADTPDNFQSRRPNTSFCFLDIRSPGLGDTAMYLCATNALLGDETQYFGPGTRLLVL.

This clonotype was counted many times. The gene calls are TRBV30 and TRBJ2-2; 7 bases fit TRBD2. CDR3 size: 14 residues. Germline V lookup: CDR1 GTSNPN, CDR2 SVGIG (reference sequence). J was trimmed by 10 bases and V by 0 bases; bases with no gene match: 8. CDR3 sequence: CAWSVHGEGTELFF. The CDR3 DNA is TGTGCCTGGAGTGTACATGGGGAGGGGACGGAGCTGTTTTTT. The whole variable domain, remainder taken from reference TRBV30 and TRBJ2-2, is SQTIHQWPATLVQPVGSPLSLECTVEGTSNPNLYWYRQAAGRGLQLLFYSVGIGQISSEVPQNLSASRPQDRQFILSSKKLLLSDSGFYLCAWSVHGEGTELFFGEGSRLTVL.

This clonotype was recorded many times. The V gene is TRBV5-1, the J gene TRBJ2-7; D is uncertain. The CDR3 runs to 14 residues. Germline CDR1 reads SGHRS; CDR2 reads YFSETQ. V was trimmed by 0 bases and J by 3 bases, leaving 10 bases between them. CDR3 amino acids: CASSLGFQLYEQYF. In DNA form, the CDR3 reads TGCGCCAGCAGCTTGGGCTTCCAGCTCTACGAGCAGTACTTC.

This clonotype was found many times. This rearrangement joins TRBV11-1 to TRBJ2-4, with 7 bases matching TRBD2. The CDR3 length is 18 residues. The V and J ends lost 1 base and 1 base, in that order; junction bases with no gene match: 10. Germline CDR1 SGHAT, CDR2 FQDESV (reference sequence). CDR3 sequence: CASSLVVSGLGAKNIQYF. Written as DNA, the CDR3 is TGTGCCAGCAGCTTAGTGGTGTCCGGACTAGGGGCCAAAAACATTCAGTACTTC.

This clonotype was counted ten times or more. The chain is built from TRBV27 and TRBJ1-2; 7 nucleotides line up with TRBD1. The CDR3 extends over 12 amino acids. V was pared by 5 bases and J by 8 bases, with 5 bases of the junction left unmatched. Germline values: CDR1 MNHEY, CDR2 SMNVEV (reference sequence). The CDR3 nucleotides read TGTGCCAGCAGTGACAGGGTTTCGGGCTACACCTTC. Translation gives CASSDRVSGYTF.

This clonotype was observed at least ten times. The chain carries TRBV20-1 and TRBJ2-5; 8 bases line up with TRBD1. Germline V gene data show CDR1 as DFQATT and CDR2 as SNEGSKA (reference sequence). CDR3 length equals 14 residues. The V segment lost 2 bases and the J segment 2 bases; nucleotides outside the gene matches: 4. For the CDR3, the DNA is TGCAGTGCTAGAAGACAGGGGATACAAGAGACCCAGTACTTC. Translating it yields CSARRQGIQETQYF.